This T cell receptor beta chain was recorded in a study of control samples from healthy donors and cancer patients. V was shortened by 0 bases and J by 0 bases, with 9 bases between the two germline ends. The CDR3 contains 16 residues. Germline-derived CDR1 and CDR2 are MGHRA and YSYEKL. Using immunoSEQ multiplex PCR, the repertoire was profiled, and TCRdb retains in-frame clones only, with some absent. The sample lists roughly 100,000 clones; about 91% were seen once. Specimen: blood. This TCR came from a woman between 18 and 29 years old in good health. This chain links TRBV4-1 with TRBJ2-4; D is unresolved. CDR3 loop: CASSQDNRLAKNIQYF. As DNA, the CDR3 is TGCGCCAGCAGCCAAGATAACCGTCTAGCCAAAAACATTCAGTACTTC.